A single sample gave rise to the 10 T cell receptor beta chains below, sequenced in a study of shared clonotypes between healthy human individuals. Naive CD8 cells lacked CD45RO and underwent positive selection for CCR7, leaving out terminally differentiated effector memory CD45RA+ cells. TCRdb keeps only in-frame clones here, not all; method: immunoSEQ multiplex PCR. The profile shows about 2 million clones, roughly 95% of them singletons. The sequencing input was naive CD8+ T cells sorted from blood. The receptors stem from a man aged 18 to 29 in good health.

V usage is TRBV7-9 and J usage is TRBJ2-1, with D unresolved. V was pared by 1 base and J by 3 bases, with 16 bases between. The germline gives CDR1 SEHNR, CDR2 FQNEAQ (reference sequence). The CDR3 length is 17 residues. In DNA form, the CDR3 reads TGTGCCAGCAGCTTAGGAAGTTTCGGAGTTTACTACAATGAGCAGTTCTTC. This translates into CASSLGSFGVYYNEQFF.

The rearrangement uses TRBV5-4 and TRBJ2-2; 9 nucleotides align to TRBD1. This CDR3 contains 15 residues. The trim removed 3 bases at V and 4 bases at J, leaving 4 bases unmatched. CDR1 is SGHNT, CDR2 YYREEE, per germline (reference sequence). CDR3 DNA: TGTGCCAGCAGCTGGACAGGGGAAGGCACCGGGGAGCTGTTTTTT. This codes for CASSWTGEGTGELFF.

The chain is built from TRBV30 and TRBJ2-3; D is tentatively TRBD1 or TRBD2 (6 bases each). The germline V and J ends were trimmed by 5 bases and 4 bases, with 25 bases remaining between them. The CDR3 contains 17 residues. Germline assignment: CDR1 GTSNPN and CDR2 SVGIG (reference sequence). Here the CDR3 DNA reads TGTGCCTGGCAAGTGGGGCTGGGGGGCGTTACGTCAGATACGCAGTATTTT. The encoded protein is CAWQVGLGGVTSDTQYF.

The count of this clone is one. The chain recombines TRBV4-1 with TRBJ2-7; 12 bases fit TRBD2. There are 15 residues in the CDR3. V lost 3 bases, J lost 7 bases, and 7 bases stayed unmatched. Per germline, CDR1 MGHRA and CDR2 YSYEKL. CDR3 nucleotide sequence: TGCGCCAGCAGCCACCGGACTAGCGGGATCTTTGAGCAGTACTTC. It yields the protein CASSHRTSGIFEQYF.

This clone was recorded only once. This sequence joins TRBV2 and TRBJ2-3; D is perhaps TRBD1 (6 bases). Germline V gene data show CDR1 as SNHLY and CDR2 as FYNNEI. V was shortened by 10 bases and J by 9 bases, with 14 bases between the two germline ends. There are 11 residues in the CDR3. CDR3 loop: CATLIRGTQYF. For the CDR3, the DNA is TGTGCCACCTTGATTAGGGGGACGCAGTATTTT.

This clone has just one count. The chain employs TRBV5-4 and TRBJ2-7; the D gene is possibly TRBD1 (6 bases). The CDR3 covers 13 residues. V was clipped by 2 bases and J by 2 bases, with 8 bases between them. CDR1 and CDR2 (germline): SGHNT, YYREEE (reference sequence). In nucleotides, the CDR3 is TGTGCCAGCAGCTTCGAGGGGGCCTACGAGCAGTACTTC. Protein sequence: CASSFEGAYEQYF.

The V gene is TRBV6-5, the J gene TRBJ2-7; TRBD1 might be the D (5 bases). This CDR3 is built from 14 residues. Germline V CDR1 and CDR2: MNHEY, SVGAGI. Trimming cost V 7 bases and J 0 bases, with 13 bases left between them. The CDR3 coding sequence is TGTGCCAGCACCGACTTAGGGGACTCCTACGAGCAGTACTTC. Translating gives CASTDLGDSYEQYF.

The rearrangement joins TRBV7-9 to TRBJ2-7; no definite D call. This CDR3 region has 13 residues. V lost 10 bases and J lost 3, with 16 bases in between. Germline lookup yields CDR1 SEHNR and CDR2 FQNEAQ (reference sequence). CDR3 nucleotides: TGTGCCACTACTCAGTCGGCCCGCTACGAGCAGTACTTC. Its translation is CATTQSARYEQYF.

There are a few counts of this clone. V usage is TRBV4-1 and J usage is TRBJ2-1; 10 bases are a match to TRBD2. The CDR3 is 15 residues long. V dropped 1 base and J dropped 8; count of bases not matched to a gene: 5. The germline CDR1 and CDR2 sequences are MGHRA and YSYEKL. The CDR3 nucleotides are TGCGCCAGCAGCCAAGCAGTAGCGGGAGGATATGAGCAGTTCTTC. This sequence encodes CASSQAVAGGYEQFF.

The CDR3 loop is CASGLALAGGYEQYF. Here the CDR3 DNA reads TGTGCTAGTGGTTTGGCACTAGCCGGGGGATACGAGCAGTACTTC. The chain recombines TRBV12-5 with TRBJ2-7, with a tentative D call TRBD2 (6 bases). With 1 base removed from V and 4 bases from J, the gap between germline ends came to 14 bases. The germline CDR1 and CDR2 sequences are LGHNT and FRNRAP. The CDR3 contains 15 residues.